Sequencing of this TCR beta chain was carried out in a study of glioma-infiltrating T cells. Notes on the study in general: Above-expected tissue-blood divergence occurred in all gliomas, most in low-grade ones. Very few CDR3 sequences were shared between tissue and blood.

Amplification of TCR alpha and beta CDR3 regions from RNA used iRepertoire nested multiplex PCR. Tissue mRNA or PBMC total RNA, roughly 100-400 ng, went into one-step reverse transcription and amplification. One entry per CDR3 protein results from TCRdb running MiXCR on the multiplex PCR reads. Seen here are approximately 120,000 distinct CDR3 sequences, 25% to 30% observed once, and the top ten hold about a third. V was pared by 4 bases and J by 1 base, with 16 bases between. The CDR3 covers 16 residues. The germline gives CDR1 ENHRY, CDR2 SYGVKD. Concerning this clonotype: Its antigen is undetermined.

This sequence originates from a human donor with low-grade glioma or glioblastoma, undergoing nonglioma brain surgery, or in good health (not recorded which). The sample consisted of glioma tissue, nonneoplastic brain tissue, or PBMCs (not recorded which). The chain combines TRBV10-3 with TRBJ1-1; D might be TRBD1 (5 bases). Written as DNA, the CDR3 is TGTGCCATCAGTGCCAGGGCAGGGCCTGAGAACACTGAAGCTTTCTTT. Translated: CAISARAGPENTEAFF.